A selection of T cell receptor beta chains follows, all from one sample in a study of beta chain features in type 1 diabetes. The method was immunoSEQ multiplex PCR; TCRdb's version includes in-frame clones alone and lacks a portion of them. The sample lists some 280,000 clones, around an eighth occurring once. Sequences were obtained from naive CD4+ T cells from blood. The source of these receptors is a man younger than 45 with type 1 diabetes. Each CDR3 is given with its conserved first and last residue. A D gene is named only where the DNA matches it firmly. Only some rows state a clone size, as once, few, many or a class for expanded clones.

v_gene	d_gene	abundance	j_gene	CDR3aa	CDR3nt
TRBV25-1	-	-	TRBJ1-1	CASSPTSGGIAFF	TGTGCCAGCAGTCCCACGTCTGGGGGCATCGCTTTCTTT
TRBV7-3	-	-	TRBJ2-5	CASSFGFQETQYF	TGTGCCAGCAGCTTTGGCTTTCAAGAGACCCAGTACTTC
TRBV7-3	-	few	TRBJ2-2	CASSLLTVNTGELFF	TGTGCCAGCAGCCTCCTCACAGTTAACACCGGGGAGCTGTTTTTT
TRBV27	TRBD1	few	TRBJ2-7	CASGRPSILTGASYEQYF	TGTGCCAGCGGCCGCCCGTCGATTCTGACAGGGGCATCCTACGAGCAGTACTTC
TRBV5-6	-	-	TRBJ1-2	CASSLAGPGYTF	TGTGCCAGCAGCTTGGCAGGGCCAGGCTACACCTTC
TRBV7-3	-	-	TRBJ2-1	CASSADNYNEQFF	TGTGCCAGCAGCGCCGACAATTACAATGAGCAGTTCTTC
TRBV11-2	TRBD1	few	TRBJ2-1	CASSLGGQGWRNSYNEQFF	TGTGCCAGCAGCTTAGGGGGACAGGGGTGGCGGAACTCCTACAATGAGCAGTTCTTC
TRBV18	-	few	TRBJ2-7	CASSPQGRGSYEQYF	TGTGCCAGCTCACCCCAGGGCAGGGGCTCCTACGAGCAGTACTTC
TRBV4-2	TRBD1	few	TRBJ1-2	CASSQGSGTGIYGYTF	TGTGCCAGCAGCCAAGGATCCGGGACAGGGATTTATGGCTACACCTTC
TRBV11-2	-	few	TRBJ2-1	CASSPLGQGGYNEQFF	TGTGCCAGCAGCCCTCTAGGGCAGGGCGGCTACAATGAGCAGTTCTTC
TRBV10-3	-	-	TRBJ1-2	CAISELATGHGYTF	TGTGCCATCAGTGAGCTGGCCACAGGGCATGGCTACACCTTC
TRBV15	-	-	TRBJ2-7	CATSRGPEDYSYEQYF	TGTGCCACCAGCAGGGGGCCCGAGGATTACTCCTACGAGCAGTACTTC
TRBV9	TRBD1	-	TRBJ1-4	CASSARTGKNEKLFF	TGTGCCAGCAGCGCGAGGACAGGAAAAAATGAAAAACTGTTTTTT
TRBV15	TRBD2	few	TRBJ2-7	CATKHAGGGEQYF	TGTGCCACCAAACACGCGGGAGGCGGGGAGCAGTACTTC
TRBV5-4	-	-	TRBJ2-3	CASRPLGNTDTQYF	TGTGCCAGCAGGCCCCTCGGTAACACAGATACGCAGTATTTT
TRBV4-3	-	few	TRBJ1-4	CASSQDRVVEKLFF	TGCGCCAGCAGCCAAGACAGGGTAGTCGAAAAACTGTTTTTT
TRBV28	TRBD2	-	TRBJ2-5	CASSRTSGGVETQYF	TGTGCCAGCAGTCGGACTAGCGGGGGCGTCGAGACCCAGTACTTC